A selection of T cell receptor beta chains follows, all from one sample in a study of CD8 T cells in Susac syndrome. A single record per CDR3 protein comes from TCRdb applying MiXCR to the immunoSEQ multiplex PCR reads. Among roughly 150,000 distinct CDR3 sequences listed, around 96% were seen once. The sequenced material came from CD8+ T cells from PBMCs. Receptor source: a human donor with multiple sclerosis. Both conserved end residues are part of each CDR3. The D gene is left open where the match is weak. Size values are once, few and many counts, or a class for expanded clones, and some rows have none.

CDR3 protein	CDR3 DNA	V gene	D gene	clone size	J gene
CASTVGAEAFF	TGTGCCAGCACGGTAGGGGCTGAAGCTTTCTTT	TRBV25-1	-	-	TRBJ1-1
CASSADWTDTQYF	TGCGCCAGCAGCGCGGACTGGACGGATACGCAGTATTTT	TRBV4-3	-	-	TRBJ2-3
CASSPPLAGRDTQYF	TGTGCCAGCAGCCCCCCGTTGGCCGGGCGAGATACGCAGTATTTT	TRBV7-9	-	-	TRBJ2-3
CASSLYPQTGGYTF	TGTGCCAGCAGTCTCTACCCGCAGACGGGGGGCTACACCTTC	TRBV27	-	-	TRBJ1-2
CSASRVGNYEQYF	TGCAGTGCTAGCAGGGTGGGGAACTACGAGCAGTACTTC	TRBV20-1	-	once	TRBJ2-7
CSAARLAGGGDYEQYF	TGCAGTGCGGCTAGACTAGCGGGGGGAGGGGACTACGAGCAGTACTTC	TRBV20-1	TRBD2	-	TRBJ2-7
CASSFSVLYGYTF	TGTGCCAGCAGTTTTTCGGTTCTCTACGGCTACACCTTC	TRBV27	-	once	TRBJ1-2
CASSPLSGARASYEQYF	TGTGCCAGCAGTCCCTTGAGCGGGGCCCGAGCATCCTACGAGCAGTACTTC	TRBV3-1	TRBD2	-	TRBJ2-7
CASSPDVEAPGELFF	TGTGCCAGCAGCCCCGACGTGGAAGCGCCCGGGGAGCTGTTTTTT	TRBV14	-	once	TRBJ2-2
CASSFKTGEGYTF	TGTGCCAGCAGTTTTAAGACAGGGGAAGGCTACACCTTC	TRBV27	TRBD1	-	TRBJ1-2
CASSHRTWGEQYF	TGTGCCAGCAGCCATCGGACCTGGGGCGAGCAGTACTTC	TRBV27	-	-	TRBJ2-7
CASSLDGDPQFF	TGTGCCAGCAGCTTAGATGGGGATCCGCAGTTCTTC	TRBV7-9	-	-	TRBJ2-1
CASSSGGPYEQYF	TGTGCCAGCAGTTCAGGGGGTCCCTACGAGCAGTACTTC	TRBV12-3/TRBV12-4	TRBD1	-	TRBJ2-7
CASSPGRSQPQHF	TGTGCCAGCAGCCCCGGACGTAGTCAGCCCCAGCATTTT	TRBV27	-	-	TRBJ1-5
CASSPPGQGFYGYTF	TGTGCCAGCAGTCCGCCCGGACAGGGTTTCTATGGCTACACCTTC	TRBV27	TRBD1	-	TRBJ1-2
CAWSGGGFGNTIYF	TGTGCCTGGAGCGGCGGGGGTTTTGGAAACACCATATATTTT	TRBV30	-	-	TRBJ1-3
CASSSRGGGKGNTEAFF	TGTGCCAGCAGCTCTAGGGGCGGGGGCAAGGGGAACACTGAAGCTTTCTTT	TRBV13	-	-	TRBJ1-1
CASSKQSYNEQFF	TGTGCCAGCAGTAAGCAGTCCTACAATGAGCAGTTCTTC	TRBV6-2/TRBV6-3	-	-	TRBJ2-1
CASSYSFPYTKEKLFF	TGTGCCAGCAGTTACTCCTTCCCCTACACCAAGGAAAAACTGTTTTTT	TRBV6-6	-	-	TRBJ1-4
CASSYPGKRYEQYF	TGTGCCAGCAGTTACCCAGGGAAACGCTACGAGCAGTACTTC	TRBV28	-	-	TRBJ2-7
CASSDSALQASPLHF	TGTGCCAGCAGTGACTCCGCACTACAGGCTTCGCCCCTCCACTTT	TRBV6-4	-	-	TRBJ1-6
CASSQGGGYEQYF	TGTGCCAGCAGTCAGGGGGGGGGTTACGAGCAGTACTTC	TRBV6-6	-	-	TRBJ2-7
CASSFGGEQFF	TGTGCCAGCAGTTTTGGGGGTGAGCAGTTCTTC	TRBV28	-	few	TRBJ2-1
CASSSETDEAFF	TGTGCCAGCAGCTCAGAGACTGACGAAGCTTTCTTT	TRBV9	-	-	TRBJ1-1
CASSVIRDTDTQYF	TGTGCCAGCAGCGTAATCCGGGACACAGATACGCAGTATTTT	TRBV9	-	-	TRBJ2-3